A single sample gave rise to the 26 T cell receptor beta chains below, sequenced in a study of cytomegalovirus exposure and HLA in healthy donors. The PCR employed 60 Vbeta primers together with 13 Jbeta primers. Sequencing was performed with immunoSEQ multiplex PCR; in TCRdb, only in-frame clones are kept and a portion is missing. The sample yields around 150,000 clones, about a tenth seen once. The material sequenced was PBMCs. These TCRs come from a male donor in good health and CMV-seronegative.

V and J are TRBV5-8 and TRBJ1-1; D possibly corresponds to TRBD1 (5 bases). V shed 7 bases and J shed 11 bases, with 15 bases lying between them. Germline CDR1 SGHTS, CDR2 YDEGEE. The CDR3 has 11 residues. The CDR3 DNA follows: TGTGCCAGCCCCCAGGGCCTGGGGGCTTTCTTT. This encodes CASPQGLGAFF.

The rearrangement uses TRBV28 and TRBJ2-5; 7 nucleotides line up with TRBD1. The germline V gene has CDR1 MDHEN and CDR2 SYDVKM. The CDR3 runs 15 residues. Trimming took 5 bases from V and 1 from J; bases not matched to a gene: 7. The CDR3: CASSQTGLRQETQYF. The CDR3 DNA reads as TGTGCCAGCAGTCAGACAGGGCTCCGCCAAGAGACCCAGTACTTC.

As to this clone: The junction departs from the called germline gene at one end, perhaps through a read error. Other DNA sequences in the same sample also yield this CDR3. The chain employs TRBV7-9 and TRBJ1-1, with D perhaps matching TRBD1 (6 bases). Per germline, CDR1 SEHNR and CDR2 FQNEAQ (reference sequence). CDR3 size: 16 residues. The CDR3 DNA is TGTGCCAGCAGCTCCATCTGGGGCGGACAGAACACTGAAGCTTTTTTT. As protein: CASSSIWGGQNTEAFF.

This chain uses TRBV12-5 with TRBJ2-5, with D possibly TRBD1 on 7 matching bases. Germline assignment: CDR1 LGHNT and CDR2 FRNRAP. The CDR3 spans 16 residues. V lost 7 bases and J 2 bases, leaving 20 bases between the germline ends. CDR3 DNA: TGTGCTAGTGCTGGTCCCTCAGGGGGGCCACAAGAGACCCAGTACTTC. It encodes CASAGPSGGPQETQYF.

This clone has just a few counts. Other DNA sequences in the sample encode the same CDR3. The chain links TRBV29-1 to TRBJ2-7, with TRBD1 identical over 9 bases. Germline values: CDR1 SQVTM, CDR2 ANQGSEA. Germline trimming cut 7 bases from V and 0 bases from J; bases unmatched to any gene: 4. The CDR3 consists of 13 residues. Written as DNA, the CDR3 is TGCAGCGCCAGGACAGGGGACTCCTACGAGCAGTACTTC. Its protein product is CSARTGDSYEQYF.

The genes are TRBV5-6 and TRBJ1-5, with D maybe TRBD1 (6 bases). V lost 4 bases and J lost 6, with 23 bases in between. There are 17 residues in the CDR3. CDR1 is SGHDT and CDR2 is YYEEEE in the germline V gene. CDR3 in amino acids: CASSPRPQGRGGQPQHF. CDR3 nucleotide sequence: TGTGCCAGCAGCCCTCGACCCCAGGGGAGGGGGGGTCAGCCCCAGCATTTT.

The J gene is TRBJ2-1, the V gene TRBV7-3, with a possible D match to TRBD2 (5 bases). The germline gives CDR1 SGHTA, CDR2 FQGTGA. The CDR3 has 17 amino acids. Trimming took off 4 bases at V and 0 bases at J, with 16 bases between the two ends. The CDR3 DNA reads TGTGCCAGCAGCTCACCTGAGCGGAGCCACTCCTACAATGAGCAGTTCTTC. It codes for CASSSPERSHSYNEQFF.

The chain combines TRBV5-1 with TRBJ2-2; 10 bases line up with TRBD2. CDR3 length: 18 residues. Germline V gene sequence: CDR1 SGHRS, CDR2 YFSETQ. The trim removed 4 bases at V and 1 base at J, leaving 10 bases unmatched. In DNA, the CDR3 is TGCGCCAGCAGCAGGGGGACCGGACTAGCGGTGAACACCGGGGAGCTGTTTTTT. Amino acids: CASSRGTGLAVNTGELFF.

The sample holds a few counts of this clone. The genes are TRBV14 and TRBJ2-3, with 12 bases fitting TRBD1. Germline trimming cut 5 bases from V and 4 bases from J; bases unmatched to any gene: 13. The CDR3 spans 18 residues. The germline gives CDR1 SGHDN, CDR2 FVKESK. CDR3 nucleotides: TGTGCCAGCAGCTCGAGTCCCGGGACAGGGGGCAGTTCAGATACGCAGTATTTT. It is translated as CASSSSPGTGGSSDTQYF.

This clone came up a few times. The chain employs TRBV2 and TRBJ1-2, with 11 bases identical to TRBD1. This CDR3 has 13 residues. V lost 10 bases, J lost 7 bases, and 8 bases stayed unmatched. CDR1 SNHLY and CDR2 FYNNEI come from the germline V gene. CDR3 DNA: TGTGCCACATCCGGACAGGGGGCGAGTGGCTACACCTTC. Its translation is CATSGQGASGYTF.

This clone was recorded a few times. The gene calls are TRBV10-2 and TRBJ2-3, with D possibly TRBD2 on 6 matching bases. V was pared by 2 bases and J by 4 bases, with 7 bases between. This CDR3 comprises 13 residues. Germline V CDR1 and CDR2: WSHSY, SAAADI. The CDR3 protein is CASSEREADTQYF. CDR3 nucleotide sequence: TGCGCCAGCAGTGAGAGGGAGGCAGATACGCAGTATTTT.

The chain has TRBV7-3 and TRBJ2-7, with TRBD1 matching over 10 bases. V trimming: 5 bases; J trimming: 3 bases; junction bases outside the gene matches: 7. The germline V gene encodes CDR1 SGHTA and CDR2 FQGTGA. This CDR3 is 15 amino acids long. The CDR3 reads CASSPGQGLFYEQYF. Here the CDR3 DNA reads TGTGCCAGCAGCCCGGGACAGGGGCTTTTCTACGAGCAGTACTTC.

In this sample, this clone turned up a few times. This chain links TRBV5-1 with TRBJ1-1; D not resolved. The ends were cut back, 2 bases at V and 6 bases at J, with 11 bases in the middle. Per germline, CDR1 SGHRS and CDR2 YFSETQ. CDR3 length equals 13 residues. The CDR3 sequence is CASSLPGRAEAFF. The CDR3 region has the DNA TGCGCCAGCAGCTTACCCGGGAGGGCTGAAGCTTTCTTT.

This clone was seen a few times. The chain recombines TRBV5-1 with TRBJ1-1; D is uncertain. CDR1 and CDR2 from the germline V gene are SGHRS and YFSETQ. The V gene lost 5 bases and the J gene lost 2 bases, with 10 bases spanning the gap. The CDR3 sequence is 13 residues long. CDR3 DNA: TGCGCCAGCAGTAATTCGGGTAACACTGAAGCTTTCTTT. It yields the protein CASSNSGNTEAFF.

CDR3 amino acids: CASSYPPNRDGGYEQYF. The CDR3, as DNA: TGTGCCAGCAGCTATCCCCCCAACAGGGATGGGGGCTACGAGCAGTACTTC. This chain connects TRBV7-2 to TRBJ2-7; D is possibly TRBD1 (6 bases). V was pared by 4 bases and J by 3 bases, with 22 bases between. The germline CDR1 and CDR2 sequences are SGHTA and FQGNSA. The CDR3 is 17 residues long.

This clone turned up a few times. The chain recombines TRBV5-1 with TRBJ2-5; 7 bases match TRBD2. Germline trimming cut 7 bases from V and 5 bases from J; bases unmatched to any gene: 14. Germline V gene sequence: CDR1 SGHRS, CDR2 YFSETQ. This CDR3 is 15 amino acids long. The CDR3 protein is CASATDPGEGETQYF. CDR3 DNA: TGCGCCAGCGCTACTGACCCGGGGGAGGGCGAGACCCAGTACTTC.

This chain uses TRBV7-2 with TRBJ1-4; no clear D gene. Germline lookup yields CDR1 SGHTA and CDR2 FQGNSA. The CDR3 has 13 amino acids. With 5 bases removed from V and 8 bases from J, the gap between germline ends came to 12 bases. Written as DNA, the CDR3 is TGTGCCAGCAGCCCATTGGGCGGGGAAAAACTGTTTTTT. This codes for CASSPLGGEKLFF.

The genes are TRBV27 and TRBJ1-3; D might be TRBD1 (6 bases). Trimming pared 5 bases from V and 4 bases from J, leaving 15 bases between. The CDR3 is 15 residues long. Germline V gives CDR1 MNHEY, CDR2 SMNVEV (reference sequence). The CDR3 bases are TGTGCCAGCAGTCCAGAGCGGGGGGCGGGAAACACCATATATTTT. Translated, it gives CASSPERGAGNTIYF.

The rearrangement links TRBV10-2 to TRBJ2-2; D might be TRBD2 (6 bases). The germline gives CDR1 WSHSY, CDR2 SAAADI. V was shortened by 7 bases and J by 6 bases, with 12 bases between the two germline ends. The CDR3 length is 13 residues. CDR3 protein: CASNRGIAGELFF. For the CDR3, the DNA is TGCGCCAGCAATCGGGGGATTGCCGGGGAGCTGTTTTTT.

This clone has a handful of counts. The chain is built from TRBV5-1 and TRBJ1-2, with D perhaps TRBD1 (5 bases). Germline-derived CDR1 and CDR2 are SGHRS and YFSETQ. This CDR3 region has 14 residues. Trimming removed 1 base from V and 4 bases from J, with 11 bases in between. In nucleotides, the CDR3 is TGCGCCAGCAGCTTGTCGACAGACTCCTATGGCTACACCTTC. The encoded protein is CASSLSTDSYGYTF.

This clone was counted a few times. The chain is built from TRBV7-9 and TRBJ1-1, with TRBD1 matching 7 bases. The V gene's germline CDR1 is SEHNR and CDR2 FQNEAQ (reference sequence). The V gene end was trimmed by 1 base and the J gene end by 7 bases; junction bases not matched to a gene: 3. There are 13 residues in the CDR3. The CDR3 nucleotides read TGTGCCAGCAGCTTAGAAGGGGACAGTGAAGCTTTCTTT. The encoded protein is CASSLEGDSEAFF.

The sample holds a few counts of this clone. The gene calls are TRBV28 and TRBJ2-7; 7 bases fit TRBD1. The CDR3 runs to 16 residues. V gave up 2 bases and J gave up 2 bases; unmatched junction bases: 9. CDR1 and CDR2 (germline): MDHEN, SYDVKM. The CDR3 sequence: CASSLGSGTEPYEQYF. The CDR3 DNA reads TGTGCCAGCAGTTTAGGATCCGGGACAGAGCCCTACGAGCAGTACTTC. The whole variable domain, remainder taken from reference TRBV28 and TRBJ2-7, is DVKVTQSSRYLVKRTGEKVFLECVQDMDHENMFWYRQDPGLGLRLIYFSYDVKMKEKGDIPEGYSVSREKKERFSLILESASTNQTSMYLCASSLGSGTEPYEQYFGPGTRLTVT.

The V call is TRBV7-8, the J call TRBJ2-2, with unresolved D. Germline assignment: CDR1 SGHVS and CDR2 FQNEAQ. V lost 3 bases and J 4 bases, leaving 12 bases between the germline ends. The CDR3 covers 15 residues. CDR3 residues: CASSLPSVATGELFF. The CDR3 nucleotides read TGTGCCAGCAGCTTGCCCTCGGTAGCCACCGGGGAGCTGTTTTTT.

The J gene is TRBJ1-2, the V gene TRBV14; D not resolved. This CDR3 is 15 amino acids long. Germline V gives CDR1 SGHDN, CDR2 FVKESK. The germline V and J ends were trimmed by 0 bases and 7 bases, with 15 bases remaining between them. DNA of the CDR3: TGTGCCAGCAGCCAAGATCAGCGGGGTTTGGGTGGCTACACCTTC. Its protein is CASSQDQRGLGGYTF.

This clone appeared a few times. V gene TRBV27 combines with J gene TRBJ1-5; D remains ambiguous. There are 13 residues in the CDR3. Germline V gene data show CDR1 as MNHEY and CDR2 as SMNVEV (reference sequence). V was clipped by 6 bases and J by 0 bases, with 6 bases between them. The CDR3 loop is CASRFNSNQPQHF. For the CDR3, the DNA is TGTGCCAGCAGGTTCAATAGCAATCAGCCCCAGCATTTT.

This chain uses TRBV5-1 with TRBJ2-3; 11 positions agree with TRBD2. After removal of 2 bases from V and 5 bases from J, the junction contained 7 bases not matched to a gene. Germline assignment: CDR1 SGHRS and CDR2 YFSETQ. This CDR3 is built from 16 residues. The CDR3 is CASSFDLAGGGDTQYF. CDR3 DNA sequence: TGCGCCAGCAGCTTCGATCTAGCGGGAGGTGGAGATACGCAGTATTTT. Supplemented by reference TRBV5-1 and TRBJ2-3, the full variable domain reads KAGVTQTPRYLIKTRGQQVTLSCSPISGHRSVSWYQQTPGQGLQFLFEYFSETQRNKGNFPGRFSGRQFSNSRSEMNVSTLELGDSALYLCASSFDLAGGGDTQYFGPGTRLTVL.